A single sample gave rise to the 16 T cell receptor beta chains below, sequenced in a study of shared clonotypes between healthy human individuals. The table came from immunoSEQ multiplex PCR; TCRdb's copy has only in-frame clones and leaves some out. The table records more than 2,000,000 clones, 85% to 95% of them present only once. The sequenced sample was naive CD4+ T cells from PBMCs. Stated subset: CD45RA+ positively selected. These receptors were collected from a man aged 18 to 30 in good health. Some clones in this sample may be carry-over from other donors' samples.

Written as DNA, the CDR3 is TGTGCCAGCTCACAGGGGGCAATGGCTGAAGCTTTCTTT. This codes for CASSQGAMAEAFF. The chain has TRBV2 and TRBJ1-1; 9 bases are shared with TRBD1. The germline gives CDR1 SNHLY, CDR2 FYNNEI. This CDR3 comprises 13 residues. J gave up 6 bases and V 8 bases, and 7 bases lay outside the gene matches. Full variable domain (rest looked up from reference TRBV2 and TRBJ1-1): EPEVTQTPSHQVTQMGQEVILRCVPISNHLYFYWYRQILGQKVEFLVSFYNNEISEKSEIFDDQFSVERPDGSNFTLKIRSTKLEDSAMYFCASSQGAMAEAFFGQGTRLTVV.

The chain employs TRBV4-1 and TRBJ2-7, with TRBD2 matching over 11 bases. CDR3 length: 16 amino acids. The V gene end was trimmed by 3 bases and the J gene end by 3 bases; junction bases not matched to a gene: 7. The germline V gene encodes CDR1 MGHRA and CDR2 YSYEKL. DNA of the CDR3: TGCGCCAGCAGCCAGGTGACTAGCGGGACTCTCTACGAGCAGTACTTC. Encoded protein: CASSQVTSGTLYEQYF.

The V and J genes are TRBV10-2 and TRBJ1-2; TRBD1 matches at 8 bases. Per the germline V gene, CDR1 is WSHSY and CDR2 is SAAADI. Trimming at V came to 2 bases and at J to 3 bases, leaving 11 bases not matched to a gene. This CDR3 has 17 residues. Written as DNA, the CDR3 is TGCGCCAGCAGTGAGATTGGACAGGGTACAACGGACTATGGCTACACCTTC. It is translated as CASSEIGQGTTDYGYTF.

V and J are TRBV29-1 and TRBJ2-3; D remains unclear. The CDR3 runs to 15 residues. Trimming shortened V by 5 bases and J by 0 bases, and 15 bases separated the two germline ends. CDR1 and CDR2 (germline): SQVTM, ANQGSEA. The CDR3 loop is CSVRNSAASTDTQYF. The CDR3 DNA reads TGCAGCGTTCGAAACAGTGCTGCTAGCACAGATACGCAGTATTTT.

The chain carries TRBV15 and TRBJ2-2, with D hard to call. Trimming removed 5 bases at V and 6 bases at J, with 10 bases between. This CDR3 is 13 amino acids long. Germline CDR1 reads LNHNV; CDR2 reads YYDKDF (reference sequence). CDR3: CATSALVAGELFF. The CDR3 DNA reads as TGTGCCACCAGCGCCCTCGTGGCCGGGGAGCTGTTTTTT.

The chain recombines TRBV5-6 with TRBJ2-7; TRBD1 is a possible D gene (5 bases). Trimming left V 3 bases short and J 0 bases short, with 7 bases between. The V gene's germline CDR1 is SGHDT and CDR2 YYEEEE. The CDR3 is 13 residues long. CDR3 amino acids: CASSYDSSYEQYF. The CDR3 DNA reads TGTGCCAGCAGCTACGACAGCTCCTACGAGCAGTACTTC.

A single count supports this clone. V and J are TRBV20-1 and TRBJ2-7; D unclear. CDR3 size: 10 residues. V shed 6 bases and J shed 3 bases, with 6 bases lying between them. The germline CDR1 and CDR2 sequences are DFQATT and SNEGSKA (reference sequence). The CDR3 bases are TGCAGTGCCCTGAACTACGAGCAGTACTTC. Its protein is CSALNYEQYF.

The CDR3 DNA reads TGTGCCAGCAACCGACAGGGGAGCTACCAAGAGACCCAGTACTTC. Protein: CASNRQGSYQETQYF. The rearrangement joins TRBV6-1 to TRBJ2-5; TRBD1 aligns across 8 bases. Germline V gene lookup returns CDR1 MNHNS and CDR2 SASEGT. The CDR3 has 15 residues. Losses at the gene ends were 7 bases for V and 0 bases for J; bases not matched to a gene: 7.

The chain links TRBV28 to TRBJ1-4, with a possible D match to TRBD1 (5 bases). The CDR3 loop spans 16 amino acids. The germline CDR1 and CDR2 sequences are MDHEN and SYDVKM. Deletions cut 3 bases from V and 8 bases from J, with 19 bases between. Here the CDR3 DNA reads TGTGCCAGCAGTTTTGGTGGGGTCCGCGGGGGAGAAAAACTGTTTTTT. Its translation: CASSFGGVRGGEKLFF.

The chain joins TRBV28 to TRBJ2-2; possibly TRBD1 or TRBD2 for D (5 bases each). The CDR3 has 16 amino acids. V dropped 0 bases and J dropped 0 bases, with 8 bases sitting between them. Germline CDR1 reads MDHEN; CDR2 reads SYDVKM. CDR3 sequence reads: CASSLWGPTNTGELFF. For the CDR3, the DNA is TGTGCCAGCAGTTTATGGGGACCCACGAACACCGGGGAGCTGTTTTTT.

This clone was detected once. The chain uses TRBV29-1 and TRBJ2-7; D perhaps matches TRBD2 (5 bases). The CDR3 covers 13 residues. The V end lost 0 bases, the J end lost 4 bases, and 10 bases lay between the germline ends. Germline CDR1 reads SQVTM; CDR2 reads ANQGSEA. The CDR3 sequence: CSVEDRGAYEQYF. CDR3 in DNA: TGCAGCGTTGAAGACCGGGGTGCGTACGAGCAGTACTTC.

The chain carries TRBV6-5 and TRBJ1-2, with D possibly TRBD1 on 6 matching bases. CDR1 is MNHEY and CDR2 is SVGAGI in the germline V gene. Trimming took off 5 bases at V and 8 bases at J, with 18 bases between the two ends. CDR3 length: 14 amino acids. CDR3 sequence: CASSMTGPRGGYTF. Written as DNA, the CDR3 is TGTGCCAGCAGTATGACAGGACCGAGAGGAGGCTACACCTTC.

The chain recombines TRBV5-1 with TRBJ1-2, with 8 positions matching TRBD1. The V segment lost 3 bases and the J segment 3 bases; nucleotides outside the gene matches: 4. The CDR3 runs 14 residues. Germline CDR1 SGHRS, CDR2 YFSETQ. In DNA form, the CDR3 reads TGCGCCAGCAGCTCCGGGACAGGACACTATGGCTACACCTTC. Amino acid sequence: CASSSGTGHYGYTF.

The V gene is TRBV7-3, the J gene TRBJ2-1, with 7 nucleotides matching TRBD2. CDR3 length: 14 amino acids. Germline V CDR1 and CDR2: SGHTA, FQGTGA. V was pared by 3 bases and J by 4 bases, with 3 bases of the junction left unmatched. For the CDR3, the DNA is TGTGCCAGCAGCTTCGGGCGGGAGTACAATGAGCAGTTCTTC. This translates into CASSFGREYNEQFF.

In this sample, this clone turned up a few times. The genes are TRBV5-1 and TRBJ2-7, with 7 nucleotides matching TRBD1. The CDR3 spans 14 residues. Germline V gives CDR1 SGHRS, CDR2 YFSETQ. Trimming at V came to 4 bases and at J to 2 bases, leaving 6 bases not matched to a gene. This CDR3 is CASSGPGQPYEQYF. The CDR3, as DNA: TGCGCCAGCAGCGGTCCGGGACAGCCCTACGAGCAGTACTTC.

The V and J genes are TRBV27 and TRBJ2-7, with 12 bases identical to TRBD2. The trim removed 5 bases at V and 3 bases at J, leaving 5 bases unmatched. The CDR3 length is 15 residues. Germline V gene data show CDR1 as MNHEY and CDR2 as SMNVEV (reference sequence). CDR3 sequence reads: CASSPWTSGNYEQYF. CDR3 bases: TGTGCCAGCAGTCCGTGGACTAGCGGGAACTACGAGCAGTACTTC.